This is a list of T cell receptor beta chains from one sample in a study of blood T cell repertoires in COVID-19. Only in-frame clones appear in the TCRdb table, and some are missing; sequencing was by immunoSEQ multiplex PCR. The data hold 40,000 to 50,000 clones, with roughly 86% observed a single time. Sequencing was performed on peripheral blood. These receptors all come from a woman between 55 and 75 years old with acute or convalescent COVID-19. Each CDR3 is given with its conserved first and last residue. D genes are given only for firm matches. Rows may omit the clone size; those that give it use once, few, many or a size class.

V gene: TRBV19; clone size: NA; D gene: NA; J gene: TRBJ1-4; CDR3 DNA: TGTGCCAGTAGTTCCCGCCGGGGGGCTAATGAAAAACTGTTTTTT; CDR3 protein: CASSSRRGANEKLFF
V gene: TRBV11-2; clone size: NA; D gene: TRBD2; J gene: TRBJ2-1; CDR3 DNA: TGTGCCAGCAGCTTGGGCGGGAGGGGCGAGCAGTTCTTC; CDR3 protein: CASSLGGRGEQFF
V gene: TRBV5-4; clone size: NA; D gene: TRBD1; J gene: TRBJ1-2; CDR3 DNA: TGTGCCAGCAGCTTGGACCAGGGGGCCTATGGCTACACCTTC; CDR3 protein: CASSLDQGAYGYTF
V gene: TRBV6-5; clone size: NA; D gene: TRBD1; J gene: TRBJ2-5; CDR3 DNA: TGTGCCAGCAGTACCGGGACAGGACGACAGGGGACCCAGTACTTC; CDR3 protein: CASSTGTGRQGTQYF
V gene: TRBV6-5; clone size: NA; D gene: NA; J gene: TRBJ1-1; CDR3 DNA: TGTGCCACCGGCAGGGGCCATATGAACACTGAAGCTTTCTTT; CDR3 protein: CATGRGHMNTEAFF
V gene: TRBV5-4; clone size: NA; D gene: TRBD1; J gene: TRBJ1-6; CDR3 DNA: TGTGCCAGCAGCTTCGGACAGGGGGCGGTTTCCTATAATTCACCCCTCCACTTT; CDR3 protein: CASSFGQGAVSYNSPLHF
V gene: TRBV6-1; clone size: once; D gene: NA; J gene: TRBJ1-3; CDR3 DNA: TGTGCCAGCAGTGTCAGACCCACGCCCGGAGGCTCTGGAAACACCATATATTTT; CDR3 protein: CASSVRPTPGGSGNTIYF
V gene: TRBV11-2; clone size: NA; D gene: NA; J gene: TRBJ2-1; CDR3 DNA: TGTGCCAGCAGCTTAGATAGTAATGAGCAGTTCTTC; CDR3 protein: CASSLDSNEQFF
V gene: TRBV5-4; clone size: NA; D gene: TRBD2; J gene: TRBJ2-3; CDR3 DNA: TGTGCCAGCAGCTTGGGGACTAGCGGGGGGGCAGGTACGCAGTATTTT; CDR3 protein: CASSLGTSGGAGTQYF
V gene: TRBV30; clone size: NA; D gene: NA; J gene: TRBJ1-6; CDR3 DNA: TGTGCCTGGAGTTCCGGGACACAGCTTCGAACCCTCCACTTT; CDR3 protein: CAWSSGTQLRTLHF
V gene: TRBV18; clone size: NA; D gene: NA; J gene: TRBJ2-2; CDR3 DNA: TGTGCCAGCTCACCGCAACCTCAGGGGTCAGACACCGGGGAGCTGTTTTTT; CDR3 protein: CASSPQPQGSDTGELFF
V gene: TRBV29-1; clone size: once; D gene: TRBD1; J gene: TRBJ1-2; CDR3 DNA: TGCAGCGTAAAATCCCCAGACAGGGGGCGAGGTGGCTACACCTTC; CDR3 protein: CSVKSPDRGRGGYTF
V gene: TRBV5-1; clone size: few; D gene: TRBD2; J gene: TRBJ2-3; CDR3 DNA: TGCGCCAGCAGCCAATCGGGGGGGAGAGAAGCAGATACGCAGTATTTT; CDR3 protein: CASSQSGGREADTQYF
V gene: TRBV7-9; clone size: NA; D gene: TRBD1; J gene: TRBJ2-2; CDR3 DNA: TGTGCCAGCAGCTATTTGACAGGGGGCCAGACCGGGGAGCTGTTTTTT; CDR3 protein: CASSYLTGGQTGELFF
V gene: TRBV14; clone size: few; D gene: NA; J gene: TRBJ1-3; CDR3 DNA: TGTGCCAGCAGCCCGTATAAGACAGGACCCTCCTCTGGAAACACCATATATTTT; CDR3 protein: CASSPYKTGPSSGNTIYF
V gene: TRBV6-2/TRBV6-3; clone size: NA; D gene: TRBD1; J gene: TRBJ1-4; CDR3 DNA: TGTGCCAGCAGTCTAAGAAGAAAGTTGACAGGGGGCAGAACTTGGGATGAAAAACTGTTTTTT; CDR3 protein: CASSLRRKLTGGRTWDEKLFF
V gene: TRBV18; clone size: NA; D gene: TRBD1; J gene: TRBJ1-1; CDR3 DNA: TGTGCCAGCAACCGACAGGGTAAAGAAAACACTGAAGCTTTCTTT; CDR3 protein: CASNRQGKENTEAFF
V gene: TRBV13; clone size: NA; D gene: NA; J gene: TRBJ1-4; CDR3 DNA: TGTGCCAGCAGCGCGGGGGTCTTTAATGAAAAACTGTTTTTT; CDR3 protein: CASSAGVFNEKLFF
V gene: TRBV30; clone size: NA; D gene: NA; J gene: TRBJ1-5; CDR3 DNA: TGTGCCTGGAGTTGGAGGGATGATCAGCCCCAGCATTTT; CDR3 protein: CAWSWRDDQPQHF
V gene: TRBV6-5; clone size: NA; D gene: TRBD1; J gene: TRBJ1-5; CDR3 DNA: TGTGCCAGCAGCAAAACTCAGGGGGACAATCAGCCCCAGCATTTT; CDR3 protein: CASSKTQGDNQPQHF
V gene: TRBV27; clone size: NA; D gene: TRBD1; J gene: TRBJ1-4; CDR3 DNA: TGTGCCAGCAGTTCCCGACAGGGTACTAATGAAAAACTGTTTTTT; CDR3 protein: CASSSRQGTNEKLFF
V gene: TRBV27; clone size: NA; D gene: NA; J gene: TRBJ2-5; CDR3 DNA: TGTGCCAGACCCGGAGGGTGGGGTGAGACCCAGTACTTC; CDR3 protein: CARPGGWGETQYF
V gene: TRBV12-3/TRBV12-4; clone size: NA; D gene: NA; J gene: TRBJ1-1; CDR3 DNA: TGTGCCAGCAAAAATGGGGGGGCGGAGAGAGCTTTCTTT; CDR3 protein: CASKNGGAERAFF
V gene: TRBV4-2; clone size: NA; D gene: TRBD1; J gene: TRBJ1-4; CDR3 DNA: TGTGCCAGCAGCCAAGGGGGTAACAGGGGTAATGAAAAACTGTTTTTT; CDR3 protein: CASSQGGNRGNEKLFF
V gene: TRBV28; clone size: few; D gene: NA; J gene: TRBJ1-1; CDR3 DNA: TGTGCCAGCACCGGCCGCAGGGCTGAAGCTTTCTTT; CDR3 protein: CASTGRRAEAFF
V gene: TRBV28; clone size: few; D gene: NA; J gene: TRBJ1-3; CDR3 DNA: TGTGCCAGCAGTCCGGGTGGGGGGTTTGGAAACACCATATATTTT; CDR3 protein: CASSPGGGFGNTIYF
V gene: TRBV6-5; clone size: NA; D gene: NA; J gene: TRBJ1-6; CDR3 DNA: TGTGCCAGCAGCTCAGGGTATTATAATTCACCCCTCCACTTT; CDR3 protein: CASSSGYYNSPLHF
V gene: TRBV29-1; clone size: NA; D gene: NA; J gene: TRBJ1-2; CDR3 DNA: TGCAGCGTTGTATCCCAGGATGGCTACACCTTC; CDR3 protein: CSVVSQDGYTF
V gene: TRBV15; clone size: NA; D gene: NA; J gene: TRBJ2-1; CDR3 DNA: TGTGCCACCAGCAGTACAGGGCTGGCCTACAATGAGCAGTTCTTC; CDR3 protein: CATSSTGLAYNEQFF
V gene: TRBV15; clone size: NA; D gene: TRBD2; J gene: TRBJ2-3; CDR3 DNA: TGTGCCACCAGCTTAGCGGGCCATACGCAGTATTTT; CDR3 protein: CATSLAGHTQYF
V gene: TRBV11-3; clone size: NA; D gene: NA; J gene: TRBJ2-3; CDR3 DNA: TGTGCCAGCAGCTCGGGAGTCACAGATACGCAGTATTTT; CDR3 protein: CASSSGVTDTQYF
V gene: TRBV9; clone size: NA; D gene: NA; J gene: TRBJ2-3; CDR3 DNA: TGTGCCAGCAGCGCACAGGGGAGGATAGATACGCAGTATTTT; CDR3 protein: CASSAQGRIDTQYF
V gene: TRBV3-1/TRBV3-2; clone size: NA; D gene: NA; J gene: TRBJ2-7; CDR3 DNA: TGTGCCAGCAGCCAAGGTGGACCCACTAGCTTC; CDR3 protein: CASSQGGPTSF
V gene: TRBV7-2; clone size: NA; D gene: TRBD1; J gene: TRBJ1-5; CDR3 DNA: TGTGCCAGCAGCTTAGATCAGGGGGCCAGGCAGCCCCAGCATTTT; CDR3 protein: CASSLDQGARQPQHF
V gene: TRBV4-1; clone size: few; D gene: TRBD1; J gene: TRBJ1-4; CDR3 DNA: TGCGCCAGCAGCCGGGGGACAGGGGGTGAAAAACTGTTTTTT; CDR3 protein: CASSRGTGGEKLFF
V gene: TRBV6-6; clone size: few; D gene: NA; J gene: TRBJ1-5; CDR3 DNA: TGTGCCAGCAGTGATCAGGGGTATAGCAATCAGCCCCAGCATTTT; CDR3 protein: CASSDQGYSNQPQHF
V gene: TRBV4-1; clone size: few; D gene: NA; J gene: TRBJ1-2; CDR3 DNA: TGCGCCAGCAGCCAAGGGGGCCCCTATGGCTACACCTTC; CDR3 protein: CASSQGGPYGYTF
V gene: TRBV11-2; clone size: few; D gene: NA; J gene: TRBJ2-7; CDR3 DNA: TGTGCCAGCAGCTTGATGACATCCTACGAGCAGTACTTC; CDR3 protein: CASSLMTSYEQYF
V gene: TRBV7-9; clone size: NA; D gene: TRBD1; J gene: TRBJ1-6; CDR3 DNA: TGTGCCAGCAGCTTAGAGGGACAGGCTAATATCGGTAATTCACCCCTCCACTTT; CDR3 protein: CASSLEGQANIGNSPLHF
V gene: TRBV6-5; clone size: NA; D gene: TRBD1; J gene: TRBJ1-3; CDR3 DNA: TGTGCCAGCAGCCGGACAGGGGCTGGAAACACCATATATTTT; CDR3 protein: CASSRTGAGNTIYF
V gene: TRBV6-5; clone size: NA; D gene: TRBD1; J gene: TRBJ1-2; CDR3 DNA: TGTGCCAGCAGTTACTTCCCCGGGACAGGGAAGGGCTACACCTTC; CDR3 protein: CASSYFPGTGKGYTF
V gene: TRBV28; clone size: once; D gene: NA; J gene: TRBJ1-2; CDR3 DNA: TGTGCCAGCAGTCTTGGACAAGATGGCTACACCTTC; CDR3 protein: CASSLGQDGYTF
V gene: TRBV7-3; clone size: few; D gene: TRBD1; J gene: TRBJ1-6; CDR3 DNA: TGTGCCAGCAGCCAAGGGACAGAAAATTCACCCCTCCACTTT; CDR3 protein: CASSQGTENSPLHF
V gene: TRBV5-5; clone size: NA; D gene: TRBD1; J gene: TRBJ1-2; CDR3 DNA: TGTGCCAGCAGCCCAGACAGGGTCGCGGGCTACACCTTC; CDR3 protein: CASSPDRVAGYTF
V gene: TRBV12-3/TRBV12-4; clone size: NA; D gene: NA; J gene: TRBJ1-1; CDR3 DNA: TGTGCCAGCAGTATACACAGGAACACTGAAGCTTTCTTT; CDR3 protein: CASSIHRNTEAFF
V gene: TRBV7-9; clone size: NA; D gene: TRBD2; J gene: TRBJ2-7; CDR3 DNA: TGTGCCAGCAGCTCCCGGACTAGCGGGAGGTGGAACGAGCAGTACTTC; CDR3 protein: CASSSRTSGRWNEQYF
V gene: TRBV20-1; clone size: NA; D gene: NA; J gene: TRBJ1-5; CDR3 DNA: TGCAGTGCTAGTCTACCAGGATGGGATCAGCCCCAGCATTTT; CDR3 protein: CSASLPGWDQPQHF
V gene: TRBV6-5; clone size: NA; D gene: NA; J gene: TRBJ1-6; CDR3 DNA: TGTGCCAGCAGGCGGACAGCGGATAATTCACCCCTCCACTTT; CDR3 protein: CASRRTADNSPLHF
V gene: TRBV27; clone size: NA; D gene: NA; J gene: TRBJ1-6; CDR3 DNA: TGTGCCAGCAGTTTCTATAGGCGGGGCTCACCCCTCCACTTT; CDR3 protein: CASSFYRRGSPLHF
V gene: TRBV18; clone size: NA; D gene: TRBD1; J gene: TRBJ2-2; CDR3 DNA: TGTGCCAGCTCACCCAGGGACAGGGACGACACCGGGGAGCTGTTTTTT; CDR3 protein: CASSPRDRDDTGELFF
V gene: TRBV18; clone size: few; D gene: NA; J gene: TRBJ1-3; CDR3 DNA: TGTGCCAGCTCACCCGGGTCGCAAAGTGGAAACACCATATATTTT; CDR3 protein: CASSPGSQSGNTIYF
V gene: TRBV9; clone size: NA; D gene: TRBD2; J gene: TRBJ2-1; CDR3 DNA: TGTGCCAGCAGCGTAGCAGTGACTAGCGCCGACAATGAGCAGTTCTTC; CDR3 protein: CASSVAVTSADNEQFF